The clone carrying this T cell receptor beta chain was seen only once. Profiling relied on immunoSEQ multiplex PCR, and the TCRdb table lists in-frame clones only, not all of them. The sample consists of 200,000 to 250,000 clones, roughly four fifths of them appearing once. Clinical history as reported by participants underpinned cohort assignment. Cohort 3 recovery required two negative PCRs, clearance, or symptom resolution. The sample belongs to a study of blood T cell repertoires in COVID-19. For the study at large: The analysed material was cDNA or gDNA that came from T cells, B-cell-depleted T cells, or PBMCs.

The CDR3 is made up of 15 amino acids. Looked up from germline, CDR1 is SGHTA and CDR2 is FQGNSA. V lost 4 bases to trimming and J lost 5 bases; unmatched junction nucleotides: 10. The sequence came from a woman aged 55-75 years who had recovered from COVID-19. The V call is TRBV7-2, the J call TRBJ2-7, with 8 nucleotides matching TRBD2. Sequenced: PBMCs or T cells enriched from blood (not recorded which). In nucleotides, the CDR3 is TGTGCCAGCAGCTCTATGAGCGGGAGTTTAAACGAGCAGTACTTC. Its translation is CASSSMSGSLNEQYF.